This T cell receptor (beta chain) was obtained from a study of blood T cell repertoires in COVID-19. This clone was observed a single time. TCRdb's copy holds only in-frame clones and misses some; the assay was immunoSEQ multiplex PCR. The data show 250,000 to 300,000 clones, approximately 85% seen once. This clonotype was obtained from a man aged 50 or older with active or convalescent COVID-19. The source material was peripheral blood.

CDR3 region: CASSAGPGKYYEQYF. The CDR3, as DNA: TGTGCCAGCAGCGCGGGACCCGGAAAATATTACGAGCAGTACTTC. The chain links TRBV21-1 to TRBJ2-7; the table's D gene call, TRBD2, was not cross checked with the DNA. TRBV21-1 is flagged as a pseudogene. There are 15 residues in the CDR3.